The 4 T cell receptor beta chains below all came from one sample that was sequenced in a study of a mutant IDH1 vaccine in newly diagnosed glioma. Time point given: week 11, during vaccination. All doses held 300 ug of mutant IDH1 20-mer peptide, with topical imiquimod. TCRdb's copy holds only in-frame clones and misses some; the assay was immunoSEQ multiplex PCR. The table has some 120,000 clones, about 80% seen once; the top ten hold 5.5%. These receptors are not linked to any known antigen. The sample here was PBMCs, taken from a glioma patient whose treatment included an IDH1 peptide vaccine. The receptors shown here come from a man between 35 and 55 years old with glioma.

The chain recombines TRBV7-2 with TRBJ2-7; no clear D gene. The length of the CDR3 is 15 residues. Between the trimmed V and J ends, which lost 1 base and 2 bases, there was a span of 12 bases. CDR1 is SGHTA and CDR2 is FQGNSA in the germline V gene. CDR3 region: CASSLDFWVPYEQYF. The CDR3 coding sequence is TGTGCCAGCAGCTTAGACTTTTGGGTCCCCTACGAGCAGTACTTC.

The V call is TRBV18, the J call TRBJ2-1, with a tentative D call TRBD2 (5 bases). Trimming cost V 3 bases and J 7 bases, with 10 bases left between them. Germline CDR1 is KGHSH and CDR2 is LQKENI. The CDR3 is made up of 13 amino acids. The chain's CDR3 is CASSPLRGNEQFF. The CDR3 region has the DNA TGTGCCAGCTCACCGCTCCGGGGAAATGAGCAGTTCTTC.

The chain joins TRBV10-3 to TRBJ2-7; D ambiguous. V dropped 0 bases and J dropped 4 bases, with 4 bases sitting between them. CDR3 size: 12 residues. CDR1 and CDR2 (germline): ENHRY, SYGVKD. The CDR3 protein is CAISESRYEQYF. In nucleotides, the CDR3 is TGTGCCATCAGTGAGTCGAGGTACGAGCAGTACTTC.

CDR3 sequence reads: CASSLYYGGQVYF. DNA of the CDR3: TGTGCCAGCAGCTTATACTATGGCGGGCAGGTGTACTTC. The chain combines TRBV7-3 with TRBJ2-7; tentatively, D is TRBD2 (5 bases). CDR1 is SGHTA and CDR2 is FQGTGA in the germline V gene. The germline V and J ends were trimmed by 2 bases and 12 bases, with 17 bases remaining between them. The CDR3 has 13 amino acids.